This record concerns one T cell receptor (beta chain) sequence. Its antigen is undetermined. The sample is drawn from a study of cytomegalovirus exposure and HLA in healthy donors. Study-wide points: Researchers reported that a few CMV-associated chains were confirmed in vitro as CMV antigen-specific. CMV serostatus was the only immune exposure information that was available.

It was with 60 Vbeta and 13 Jbeta primers that the PCR ran. The repertoire was sequenced with immunoSEQ multiplex PCR; TCRdb's copy has only in-frame clones and lacks some. The sample gives 90,000 to 100,000 clones, 50% to 75% of which show up once; about 3.9% is in the top ten. The study sampled nominally healthy donors, though unrecorded immune exposures were likely. The receptor comes from a man between 25 and 39 years old in good health and CMV-seronegative. Sequencing was carried out using PBMCs.

This chain's CDR3 is CASSVSNEQFF. The CDR3 DNA is TGTGCCAGCAGCGTTAGCAATGAGCAGTTCTTC. The chain recombines TRBV9 with TRBJ2-1; D gene ambiguous. The CDR3 is made up of 11 amino acids. V dropped 2 bases and J dropped 6 bases, with 3 bases sitting between them. The germline gives CDR1 SGDLS, CDR2 YYNGEE.